A single sample gave rise to the 15 T cell receptor beta chains below, sequenced in a study of shared clonotypes between healthy human individuals. Clones were read by immunoSEQ multiplex PCR, and TCRdb kept only the in-frame ones, dropping some. Of roughly 500,000 clones listed, more than 65% were seen once; the top ten hold approximately 12%. The sequenced sample was PBMCs. All receptors come from a woman aged 40 to 50 in good health. Some clones in this sample may be carry-over from other donors' samples.

This sequence joins TRBV19 and TRBJ2-7, with 7 bases lining up with TRBD2. Germline loops: CDR1 LNHDA, CDR2 SQIVND (reference sequence). The CDR3 has 12 residues. Trimming removed 6 bases from V and 4 bases from J; junction bases left unmatched: 3. The CDR3 coding sequence is TGTGCCAGTAGGGGCGGGAGATACGAGCAGTACTTC. Protein sequence: CASRGGRYEQYF.

This clone was counted a single time. The J gene is TRBJ1-1, the V gene TRBV5-4, with D possibly TRBD1 on 5 matching bases. Germline assignment: CDR1 SGHNT and CDR2 YYREEE (reference sequence). The CDR3 is 16 amino acids. The V end was cut by 3 bases, the J end by 3 bases, with 18 bases between. CDR3 bases: TGTGCCAGCAGCTCCCCCTTGGGGGAGGGGTACACTGAAGCTTTCTTT. As protein: CASSSPLGEGYTEAFF.

The CDR3 coding sequence is TGCGCCAGCAGCTTGGGGCTAGCGGGTTTAGGCGAGCAGTACTTC. This encodes CASSLGLAGLGEQYF. The rearrangement joins TRBV5-1 to TRBJ2-7, with 8 bases that match TRBD2. This CDR3 is built from 15 residues. The germline gives CDR1 SGHRS, CDR2 YFSETQ. V lost 0 bases to trimming and J lost 6 bases; unmatched junction nucleotides: 8.

A word on this clone: Other DNA sequences within the sample encode an identical CDR3. The chain couples TRBV28 to TRBJ1-2; D possibly corresponds to TRBD1 (5 bases). Trimming pared 5 bases from V and 4 bases from J, leaving 8 bases between. Germline assignment: CDR1 MDHEN and CDR2 SYDVKM. This CDR3 region has 12 residues. The CDR3 is CASSLRGYGYTF. The CDR3 DNA sequence: TGTGCCAGCAGTCTAAGGGGCTATGGCTACACCTTC.

In this sample, this clone turned up once. The gene calls are TRBV5-6 and TRBJ2-1; D is perhaps TRBD1 (5 bases). Deletions cut 3 bases from V and 5 bases from J, with 15 bases between. The germline V gene encodes CDR1 SGHDT and CDR2 YYEEEE. The CDR3 totals 15 residues. Written as DNA, the CDR3 is TGTGCCAGCAGCTCCGACAGTCTCCCTAACAATGAGCAGTTCTTC. As protein: CASSSDSLPNNEQFF.

This clone was seen a handful of times. The chain carries TRBV4-3 and TRBJ2-7; D might be TRBD1 (5 bases). Trimming took off 4 bases at V and 4 bases at J, with 17 bases between the two ends. The CDR3 is 15 residues long. Per the germline V gene, CDR1 is LGHNA and CDR2 is YSLEER. The CDR3 nucleotides are TGCGCCAGCAGCCTCAGTCTTAGGGGCCAGTACGAGCAGTACTTC. Translated, it gives CASSLSLRGQYEQYF.

J is TRBJ2-2 and V is TRBV11-2; no definite D call. The CDR3 contains 13 residues. Germline CDR1 and CDR2: SGHAT and FQNNGV. V shed 6 bases and J shed 5 bases, with 10 bases lying between them. The chain's CDR3 is CASRAMETGELFF. CDR3 DNA sequence: TGTGCCAGCAGGGCGATGGAGACCGGGGAGCTGTTTTTT.

The CDR3 DNA is TGTGCCAGCTCACCACCGGCGGTTCACGAGCAGTACTTC. Its translation is CASSPPAVHEQYF. The chain uses TRBV18 and TRBJ2-7; D is unresolved. V dropped 0 bases and J dropped 5 bases, with 8 bases sitting between them. The CDR3 is made up of 13 amino acids. Germline assignment: CDR1 KGHSH and CDR2 LQKENI. Using reference TRBV18 and TRBJ2-7 for the parts outside the CDR3, the full variable domain is NAGVMQNPRHLVRRRGQEARLRCSPMKGHSHVYWYRQLPEEGLKFMVYLQKENIIDESGMPKERFSAEFPKEGPSILRIQQVVRGDSAAYFCASSPPAVHEQYFGPGTRLTVT.

Written as DNA, the CDR3 is TGTGCCAGTACCCCACAGGGTTTCAATGAGCAGTTCTTC. As protein: CASTPQGFNEQFF. The rearrangement uses TRBV2 and TRBJ2-1; D is possibly TRBD1 (6 bases). CDR1 and CDR2 from the germline V gene are SNHLY and FYNNEI. The CDR3 spans 13 residues. The V gene lost 9 bases and the J gene lost 6 bases, with 15 bases spanning the gap.

The CDR3 spells CASSSISTDYYNEQFF. Here the CDR3 DNA reads TGTGCCAGCAGTTCCATTTCGACGGATTACTACAATGAGCAGTTCTTC. This chain uses TRBV27 with TRBJ2-1; D gene ambiguous. Trimming removed 4 bases at V and 3 bases at J, with 16 bases between. The CDR3 covers 16 residues. Germline lookup yields CDR1 MNHEY and CDR2 SMNVEV (reference sequence).

CDR3 sequence reads: CASSVASLAAYNEQFF. CDR3 in DNA: TGTGCCAGCAGCGTAGCTAGCCTAGCGGCCTACAATGAGCAGTTCTTC. The chain links TRBV9 to TRBJ2-1; 7 bases are shared with TRBD2. The CDR3 consists of 16 residues. Unmatched junction bases numbered 5, after V lost 0 bases and J lost 2 bases. Germline V lookup: CDR1 SGDLS, CDR2 YYNGEE.

J is TRBJ2-3 and V is TRBV29-1, with a possible D match to TRBD1 (6 bases). This CDR3 has 15 residues. Germline V CDR1 and CDR2: SQVTM, ANQGSEA. V lost 3 bases and J 1 base, leaving 14 bases between the germline ends. The CDR3 bases are TGCAGCGTTGATGGAACAGGGACGGGCACAGATACGCAGTATTTT. This sequence encodes CSVDGTGTGTDTQYF.

The rearrangement uses TRBV28 and TRBJ2-7, with TRBD2 identical over 13 bases. Per germline, CDR1 MDHEN and CDR2 SYDVKM. The CDR3 totals 16 residues. After removal of 5 bases from V and 4 bases from J, the junction contained 8 bases not matched to a gene. CDR3 protein: CASSTRTSGSRYEQYF. CDR3 DNA: TGTGCCAGCAGTACCCGGACTAGCGGGAGTAGGTACGAGCAGTACTTC.

V gene TRBV7-9 combines with J gene TRBJ1-3; no clear D gene. CDR3 length equals 13 residues. V was pared by 2 bases and J by 8 bases, with 10 bases between. Germline V gene lookup returns CDR1 SEHNR and CDR2 FQNEAQ (reference sequence). CDR3 nucleotides: TGTGCCAGCAGCTTATCAGTTAGGGACACCATATATTTT. Translated: CASSLSVRDTIYF. Full variable domain (outside the CDR3, taken from reference TRBV7-9 and TRBJ1-3): DTGVSQNPRHKITKRGQNVTFRCDPISEHNRLYWYRQTLGQGPEFLTYFQNEAQLEKSRLLSDRFSAERPKGSFSTLEIQRTEQGDSAMYLCASSLSVRDTIYFGEGSWLTVV.

This clone turned up a few times. The chain recombines TRBV7-2 with TRBJ1-5; no clear D. The CDR3 contains 13 residues. Deletions cut 1 base from V and 4 bases from J, with 5 bases between. Looked up from germline, CDR1 is SGHTA and CDR2 is FQGNSA. CDR3 sequence reads: CASSLGVNQPQHF. DNA of the CDR3: TGTGCCAGCAGCTTAGGGGTTAATCAGCCCCAGCATTTT. Combining the CDR3 with reference TRBV7-2 and TRBJ1-5 gives the whole variable domain GAGVSQSPSNKVTEKGKDVELRCDPISGHTALYWYRQSLGQGLEFLIYFQGNSAPDKSGLPSDRFSAERTGGSVSTLTIQRTQQEDSAVYLCASSLGVNQPQHFGDGTRLSIL.